This T cell receptor beta chain was documented in a study of blood T cell repertoires in COVID-19 (TCRdb year 2020). In the study overall: Collaborator samples came from the United States, Italy and Spain and covered acute and convalescent phases of COVID-19. The repertoires were released in a freely available public database meant as a resource for research on the immune response to SARS-CoV-2. HLA class I and class II types, where available, came from metadata supplied by the sample provider rather than from assay-based typing. Sample metadata almost always included a de-identified subject ID, COVID-19 status, age in years and sex. The prospective study material was composed of cDNA or gDNA derived from T cells, B-cell-depleted T cells, or PBMCs. The dataset comprised deeply sampled blood TCRbeta repertoires from subjects exposed to, actively infected with, or recovered from COVID-19. Samples came from the ongoing ImmuneRACE study (first 160 participants) plus 1,254 subjects from 6 global collaborators. Paper-wide results and their limitations: The quantity of clinical and demographic metadata differed by source and by participant and was supplied without curation.

Trimming at the junction amounts to 0 bases on V and 3 bases on J, and the germline ends lie 5 bases apart. Looking up the germline V gene (reference sequence) yields CDR1 GTSNPN and CDR2 SVGIG. Counted from cysteine to phenylalanine, this CDR3 has 12 amino acids. Only the CDR3 portion is preserved as DNA: 36 bases, with reading frame beginning at the first base. The collaborating institutions used their own protocols to collect whole blood in K2EDTA tubes. Collaborator samples were shipped for TCRbeta analysis as frozen whole blood, isolated PBMCs, or DNA extracted from either sample type. This clone was observed a single time. The antigen this receptor binds is unknown. No qualities accompany the bases; no much larger clone lies one base away. TCRbeta CDR3 regions were amplified from genomic DNA by means of the immunoSEQ Assay, a bias-controlled multiplex PCR. Under the source paper's analysis protocol: The number of nucleated cells in each sample was estimated from the amplification of reference gene primers within the assay. Sequence reads were collapsed and filtered to measure the absolute abundance of every unique TCRbeta CDR3 rearrangement. Productive Simpson clonality was computed per sample as the square root of Simpson's diversity index over productive rearrangements. TCRdb provides this immuneACCESS table in a form limited to in-frame rearrangements. Some clones are lacking; in checked studies, under half of them reflect an unresolved V gene, and why the rest are absent is not known. Clone size and the V and J calls come from that table; the DNA yielded D and trimming. The sample includes about 71,000 clones, with roughly 80% observed a single time. The ten largest clones represent approximately 13% of the sample.

The TCR was taken from a woman older than 75 with acute or convalescent COVID-19. The receptor chain draws on TRBV30 and TRBJ1-1; the D gene is unclear. The sequenced sample was peripheral blood. The DNA sequence reads TGTGCCTGGAGTGTTTCCTACACTGAAGCTTTCTTT. This yields the protein CAWSVSYTEAFF. Reference TRBV30 and TRBJ1-1 proteins supply the regions before and after the CDR3; the full variable domain is: SQTIHQWPATLVQPVGSPLSLECTVEGTSNPNLYWYRQAAGRGLQLLFYSVGIGQISSEVPQNLSASRPQDRQFILSSKKLLLSDSGFYLCAWSVSYTEAFFGQGTRLTVV.